This record looks at one T cell receptor beta chain sequence and its context. Both 60 Vbeta primers and 13 Jbeta primers went into the PCR. The repertoire was sequenced with immunoSEQ multiplex PCR; TCRdb's copy has only in-frame clones and lacks some. The repertoire consists of fewer than 250,000 clones, with less than 85% occurring once and the leading ten covering 0.22%. These data originate in a study of cytomegalovirus exposure and HLA in healthy donors. Study-level background: Caucasian-associated ancestry cluster membership applied to 75% to 85% of about 370 genotyped donors.

The clonotype originates from a girl under 10 years old in good health and CMV-seronegative. The specimen sequenced was PBMCs.

This CDR3 reads CASSQAGQAEGYTF. The CDR3 nucleotides read TGCGCCAGCAGCCAAGCAGGGCAGGCTGAAGGCTACACCTTC. The chain links TRBV4-1 to TRBJ1-2, with a weak D call TRBD1 (5 bases). V lost 1 base to trimming and J lost 8 bases, with 14 bases between them. The CDR3 covers 14 residues. Per the germline V gene, CDR1 is MGHRA and CDR2 is YSYEKL.